This T cell receptor beta chain was sequenced during a study of blood T cell repertoires in COVID-19. In the authors' methods: Reference gene primer amplification in the assay estimated nucleated cell counts. The repertoire was sequenced with immunoSEQ multiplex PCR; TCRdb's copy has only in-frame clones and lacks some. From that table come the V and J calls and clone size; the DNA was used to work out D and trimming. The sample has 150,000 to 200,000 clones; under 90% are singletons. Participant age was about 18 to 89 years, and participants resided in roughly 24 US areas. Germline CDR1 MGHDK, CDR2 SYGVNS. V shed 4 bases, J shed 7 bases, and the junction held 6 bases outside the gene matches. This CDR3 region has 15 residues. This clone has a single count.

The TCR originated in a woman aged 50 to 60 who had recovered from COVID-19. The chain employs TRBV25-1 and TRBJ1-6; TRBD1 matches 8 bases. Material: PBMCs or T cells enriched from blood (not recorded which). CDR3 DNA: TGTGCCAGCAGTGCTTCGACAGGGGAGAATTCACCCCTCCACTTT. This translates into CASSASTGENSPLHF.